Listed below are T cell receptor beta chains from one sample, sequenced in a study of OX40 agonist ivuxolimab in advanced cancers. Repertoires were generated with immunoSEQ multiplex PCR, while TCRdb's copy carries only in-frame clones and drops some. The table has about 34,000 clones, around 90% seen once. Specimen: CD4+ or CD8+ T cells sorted from blood, collected in a trial of the OX40 agonist ivuxolimab. Receptors originate from an adult with an advanced solid tumor such as melanoma, head and neck, liver or kidney cancer. Each CDR3 is given with its conserved first and last residue. The D gene is left open where the match is weak. Clone size is shown for a subset of rows, as once, few, many or a class of expanded clone.

D gene: NA
J gene: TRBJ1-2
V gene: TRBV6-5
clone size: NA
CDR3 DNA: TGTGCCAGCAGTAGTAACCAGGAAAATGGCTACACCTTC
CDR3 protein: CASSSNQENGYTF

D gene: TRBD1
J gene: TRBJ1-2
V gene: TRBV5-6
clone size: NA
CDR3 DNA: TGTGCCAGCAGCCCTCGGACAGGGGGTTTGTATGGCTACACCTTC
CDR3 protein: CASSPRTGGLYGYTF

D gene: TRBD1
J gene: TRBJ1-1
V gene: TRBV6-5
clone size: NA
CDR3 DNA: TGTGCCAGCAGCCTACAGGGGGCTGGGTACACTGAAGCTTTCTTT
CDR3 protein: CASSLQGAGYTEAFF

D gene: TRBD2
J gene: TRBJ2-1
V gene: TRBV5-4
clone size: NA
CDR3 DNA: TGTGCCAGCAGCCCCCTGGGAGCGGGGGGGCTCGATGAGCAGTTCTTC
CDR3 protein: CASSPLGAGGLDEQFF

D gene: TRBD2
J gene: TRBJ2-7
V gene: TRBV11-2
clone size: NA
CDR3 DNA: TGTGCCAGCAGCTTGAGCGGGAGCTCCGGCGAGCAGTACTTC
CDR3 protein: CASSLSGSSGEQYF

D gene: NA
J gene: TRBJ2-5
V gene: TRBV7-9
clone size: NA
CDR3 DNA: TGTGCCAGCAGCTTTTGGGGGGAAGAGACCCAGTACTTC
CDR3 protein: CASSFWGEETQYF

D gene: TRBD1
J gene: TRBJ2-5
V gene: TRBV10-3
clone size: NA
CDR3 DNA: TGTGCCATCAGTGACTACTCGTCGTCAATGACAGGGGTCCAAGAGACCCAGTACTTC
CDR3 protein: CAISDYSSSMTGVQETQYF

D gene: NA
J gene: TRBJ2-6
V gene: TRBV6-6
clone size: NA
CDR3 DNA: TGTGCCAGCAGTACTCCCCTCTGGGCCAACGTCCTGACTTTC
CDR3 protein: CASSTPLWANVLTF

D gene: NA
J gene: TRBJ1-1
V gene: TRBV10-3
clone size: NA
CDR3 DNA: TGTGCCATCAGTGACCAGGGATGGGCTTTCTTT
CDR3 protein: CAISDQGWAFF

D gene: NA
J gene: TRBJ1-6
V gene: TRBV10-3
clone size: NA
CDR3 DNA: TGTGCCATCAGGGCGGGACATTCGGATTCACCCCTCCACTTT
CDR3 protein: CAIRAGHSDSPLHF

D gene: NA
J gene: TRBJ1-4
V gene: TRBV15
clone size: NA
CDR3 DNA: TGTGCCACCAGCAGAGATAACCGGGGTTTTGGAGAAAAACTGTTTTTT
CDR3 protein: CATSRDNRGFGEKLFF

D gene: NA
J gene: TRBJ2-7
V gene: TRBV28
clone size: NA
CDR3 DNA: TGTGCCAGCAGACCCAATAGACAGTCGGGTCGTGAACACGAGCAGTACTTC
CDR3 protein: CASRPNRQSGREHEQYF

D gene: NA
J gene: TRBJ2-2
V gene: TRBV7-6
clone size: NA
CDR3 DNA: TGTGCCAGCAGCTTCGGGTCCCCACCCGGGGAGCTGTTTTTT
CDR3 protein: CASSFGSPPGELFF

D gene: TRBD2
J gene: TRBJ2-1
V gene: TRBV5-1
clone size: once
CDR3 DNA: TGCGCCAGCAGCTTGGAAGGGACTAGCGGTACCTACAATGAGCAGTTCTTC
CDR3 protein: CASSLEGTSGTYNEQFF

D gene: NA
J gene: TRBJ1-3
V gene: TRBV19
clone size: NA
CDR3 DNA: TGTGCCAGTCACGGCAGGGCTGGAAACACCATATATTTT
CDR3 protein: CASHGRAGNTIYF

D gene: TRBD1
J gene: TRBJ1-3
V gene: TRBV7-2
clone size: NA
CDR3 DNA: TGTGCCAGCAGCTTAAACCCCCCCTGGGCAGGGGGCTTTGGAAACACCATATATTTT
CDR3 protein: CASSLNPPWAGGFGNTIYF

D gene: NA
J gene: TRBJ2-6
V gene: TRBV18
clone size: NA
CDR3 DNA: TGTGCCAGCTCACTCCGGGACGGAGACTCTGGGGCCAACGTCCTGACTTTC
CDR3 protein: CASSLRDGDSGANVLTF

D gene: TRBD1
J gene: TRBJ2-5
V gene: TRBV5-4
clone size: NA
CDR3 DNA: TGTGCCAGCAGCCTCCCGGGACAGGGGGGGGAGACCCAGTACTTC
CDR3 protein: CASSLPGQGGETQYF

D gene: NA
J gene: TRBJ2-1
V gene: TRBV6-4
clone size: NA
CDR3 DNA: TGTGCCAGCAGCCGGACTGGGGACAATGAGCAGTTCTTC
CDR3 protein: CASSRTGDNEQFF

D gene: TRBD2
J gene: TRBJ2-6
V gene: TRBV2
clone size: NA
CDR3 DNA: TGTGCCAGCAGTGAGCGGGGAGGGCCTTATTCTGGGGCCAACGTCCTGACTTTC
CDR3 protein: CASSERGGPYSGANVLTF

D gene: TRBD1
J gene: TRBJ2-4
V gene: TRBV10-3
clone size: NA
CDR3 DNA: TGTGCCATCAGCCCGGGACAGGGAGGAGGAAACATTCAGTACTTC
CDR3 protein: CAISPGQGGGNIQYF

D gene: NA
J gene: TRBJ1-2
V gene: TRBV25-1
clone size: NA
CDR3 DNA: TGTGCCAGCAGTGAAAGATTTGAGGCTAAGGGCTACACCTTC
CDR3 protein: CASSERFEAKGYTF

D gene: NA
J gene: TRBJ2-3
V gene: TRBV2
clone size: NA
CDR3 DNA: TGTGCCAGCAGCGTACTTTTCACAGATACGCAGTATTTT
CDR3 protein: CASSVLFTDTQYF

D gene: NA
J gene: TRBJ2-5
V gene: TRBV5-1
clone size: NA
CDR3 DNA: TGCGCCAGCAGCGGGTCCCCGGAGGAGACCCAGTACTTC
CDR3 protein: CASSGSPEETQYF

D gene: NA
J gene: TRBJ1-1
V gene: TRBV5-1
clone size: once
CDR3 DNA: TGCGCCAGCAGCTCCGTTCTGGGACTTAACACTGAAGCTTTCTTT
CDR3 protein: CASSSVLGLNTEAFF

D gene: NA
J gene: TRBJ2-7
V gene: TRBV5-1
clone size: NA
CDR3 DNA: TGCGCCAGCAGCTTGGAGGTTCCGGCCTACGAGCAGTACTTC
CDR3 protein: CASSLEVPAYEQYF

D gene: TRBD1
J gene: TRBJ2-5
V gene: TRBV19
clone size: NA
CDR3 DNA: TGTGCCAGTAGGGGACAGCTTGGGAAGACCCAGTACTTC
CDR3 protein: CASRGQLGKTQYF

D gene: TRBD1
J gene: TRBJ2-3
V gene: TRBV6-1
clone size: NA
CDR3 DNA: TGTGCCAGCAAACGACAGGGTAGCACAGATACGCAGTATTTT
CDR3 protein: CASKRQGSTDTQYF

D gene: TRBD1
J gene: TRBJ2-7
V gene: TRBV28
clone size: NA
CDR3 DNA: TGTGCCAGCAGTTCCGGGGACAGGGGGTCCTACGAGCAGTACTTC
CDR3 protein: CASSSGDRGSYEQYF

D gene: TRBD1
J gene: TRBJ1-5
V gene: TRBV7-2
clone size: once
CDR3 DNA: TGTGCCAGCAGCTTAACCGGACAGGGTTCTCAGCCCCAGCATTTT
CDR3 protein: CASSLTGQGSQPQHF

D gene: NA
J gene: TRBJ1-2
V gene: TRBV7-3
clone size: once
CDR3 DNA: TGTGCCAGCAGCTTAACCCCAAGGTCCAAGCCCGGCTACACCTTC
CDR3 protein: CASSLTPRSKPGYTF

D gene: NA
J gene: TRBJ2-5
V gene: TRBV7-8
clone size: NA
CDR3 DNA: TGTGCCAGCAGCCGCGACAGACAAGAGACCCAGTACTTC
CDR3 protein: CASSRDRQETQYF

D gene: NA
J gene: TRBJ1-1
V gene: TRBV7-2
clone size: NA
CDR3 DNA: TGTGCCAGCAGCTTAGATACGGGGAACACTGAAGCTTTCTTT
CDR3 protein: CASSLDTGNTEAFF

D gene: NA
J gene: TRBJ1-5
V gene: TRBV15
clone size: NA
CDR3 DNA: TGTGCCACCAGTCAGGGTCCCTTTAGCAATCAGCCCCAGCATTTT
CDR3 protein: CATSQGPFSNQPQHF

D gene: NA
J gene: TRBJ1-3
V gene: TRBV6-1
clone size: NA
CDR3 DNA: TGTGCCAGCAGTGAAGCGGTAGGGGTCACCATATATTTT
CDR3 protein: CASSEAVGVTIYF

D gene: NA
J gene: TRBJ2-7
V gene: TRBV11-1
clone size: once
CDR3 DNA: TGTGCCAGCAGCCCCTTAGGGCCGCTTTGGGGCGAGCAGTACTTC
CDR3 protein: CASSPLGPLWGEQYF

D gene: NA
J gene: TRBJ1-2
V gene: TRBV18
clone size: NA
CDR3 DNA: TGTGCCAGCTCACCGCCAAGCTCGCCGGGACTTTACACCTTC
CDR3 protein: CASSPPSSPGLYTF

D gene: NA
J gene: TRBJ2-7
V gene: TRBV6-5
clone size: NA
CDR3 DNA: TGTGCCAGCAGTGAGTCCTACCGCGTCGAGCAGTACTTC
CDR3 protein: CASSESYRVEQYF

D gene: NA
J gene: TRBJ1-2
V gene: TRBV6-6
clone size: NA
CDR3 DNA: TGTGCCAGCAGGGACGACCAGGGGTTCTATGGCTACACCTTC
CDR3 protein: CASRDDQGFYGYTF

D gene: TRBD1
J gene: TRBJ1-1
V gene: TRBV4-1
clone size: NA
CDR3 DNA: TGCGCCAGCAGCCAAGATGAGGGACAGCCCTTGGAAGCTTTCTTT
CDR3 protein: CASSQDEGQPLEAFF